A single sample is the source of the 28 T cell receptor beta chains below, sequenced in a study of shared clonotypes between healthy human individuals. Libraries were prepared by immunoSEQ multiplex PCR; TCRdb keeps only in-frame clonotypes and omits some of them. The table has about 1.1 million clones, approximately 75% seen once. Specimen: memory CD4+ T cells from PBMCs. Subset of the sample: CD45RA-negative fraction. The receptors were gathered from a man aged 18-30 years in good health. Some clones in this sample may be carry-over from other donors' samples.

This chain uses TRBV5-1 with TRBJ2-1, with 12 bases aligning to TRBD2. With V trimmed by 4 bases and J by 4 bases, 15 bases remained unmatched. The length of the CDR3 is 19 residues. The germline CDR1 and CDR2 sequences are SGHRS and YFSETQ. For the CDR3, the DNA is TGCGCCAGCAGCCGAGGGGTCGGAGTTACTAGCGGGGGGTACAATGAGCAGTTCTTC. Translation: CASSRGVGVTSGGYNEQFF.

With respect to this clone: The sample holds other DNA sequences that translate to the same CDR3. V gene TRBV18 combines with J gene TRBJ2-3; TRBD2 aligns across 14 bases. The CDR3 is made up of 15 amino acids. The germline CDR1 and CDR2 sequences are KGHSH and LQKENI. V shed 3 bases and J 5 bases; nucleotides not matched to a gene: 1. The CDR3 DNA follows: TGTGCCAGCTCACCGGGACTAGCGGGAGAAGATACGCAGTATTTT. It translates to CASSPGLAGEDTQYF.

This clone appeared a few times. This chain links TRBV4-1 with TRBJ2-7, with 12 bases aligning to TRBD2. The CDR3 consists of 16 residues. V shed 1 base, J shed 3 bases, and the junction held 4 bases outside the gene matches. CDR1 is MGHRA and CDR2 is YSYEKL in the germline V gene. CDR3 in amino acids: CASSQGTSGTYYEQYF. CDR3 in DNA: TGCGCCAGCAGCCAAGGGACTAGCGGGACCTACTACGAGCAGTACTTC.

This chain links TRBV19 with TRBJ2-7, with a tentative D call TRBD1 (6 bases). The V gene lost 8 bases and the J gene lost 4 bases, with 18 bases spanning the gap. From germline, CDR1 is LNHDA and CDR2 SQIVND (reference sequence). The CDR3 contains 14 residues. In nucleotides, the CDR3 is TGTGCCAGTTCAAGGACAGCACCCCCTTACGAGCAGTACTTC. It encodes CASSRTAPPYEQYF. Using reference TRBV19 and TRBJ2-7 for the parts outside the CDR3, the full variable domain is DGGITQSPKYLFRKEGQNVTLSCEQNLNHDAMYWYRQDPGQGLRLIYYSQIVNDFQKGDIAEGYSVSREKKESFPLTVTSAQKNPTAFYLCASSRTAPPYEQYFGPGTRLTVT.

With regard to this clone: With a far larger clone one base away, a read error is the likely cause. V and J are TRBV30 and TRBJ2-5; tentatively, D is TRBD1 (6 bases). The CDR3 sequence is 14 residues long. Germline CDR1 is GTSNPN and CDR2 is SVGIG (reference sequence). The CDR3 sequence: CARSRQVRQETQYF. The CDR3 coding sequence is TGTGCCCGGAGCCGACAGGTTCGACAAGAGACCCAGTACTTC. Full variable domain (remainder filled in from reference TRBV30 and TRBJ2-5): SQTIHQWPATLVQPVGSPLSLECTVEGTSNPNLYWYRQAAGRGLQLLFYSVGIGQISSEVPQNLSASRPQDRQFILSSKKLLLSDSGFYLCARSRQVRQETQYFGPGTRLLVL.

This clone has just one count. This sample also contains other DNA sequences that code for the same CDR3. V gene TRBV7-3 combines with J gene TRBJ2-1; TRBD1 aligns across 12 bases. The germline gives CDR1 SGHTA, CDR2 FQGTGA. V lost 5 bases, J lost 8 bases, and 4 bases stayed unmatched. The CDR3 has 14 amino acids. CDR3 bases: TGTGCCAGCAGCCCCGGGACAGGGGGCGATGAGCAGTTCTTC. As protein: CASSPGTGGDEQFF.

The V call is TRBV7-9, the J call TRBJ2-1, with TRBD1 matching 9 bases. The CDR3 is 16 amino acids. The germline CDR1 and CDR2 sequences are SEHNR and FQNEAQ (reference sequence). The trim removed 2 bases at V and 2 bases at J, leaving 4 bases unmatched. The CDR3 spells CASSLRGQGTYNEQFF. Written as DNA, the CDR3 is TGTGCCAGCAGCTTACGGGGACAGGGTACCTACAATGAGCAGTTCTTC.

CDR3 coding DNA: TGTGCCAGCAGTGAAGAGGGACAGGGGGATTCACCCCTCCACTTT. Protein product: CASSEEGQGDSPLHF. The chain carries TRBV2 and TRBJ1-6, with 11 bases that match TRBD1. Per the germline V gene, CDR1 is SNHLY and CDR2 is FYNNEI. The CDR3 totals 15 residues. After removal of 1 base from V and 8 bases from J, the junction contained 1 base not matched to a gene. The variable domain in full, with the rest retrieved from reference TRBV2 and TRBJ1-6, is EPEVTQTPSHQVTQMGQEVILRCVPISNHLYFYWYRQILGQKVEFLVSFYNNEISEKSEIFDDQFSVERPDGSNFTLKIRSTKLEDSAMYFCASSEEGQGDSPLHFGNGTRLTVT.

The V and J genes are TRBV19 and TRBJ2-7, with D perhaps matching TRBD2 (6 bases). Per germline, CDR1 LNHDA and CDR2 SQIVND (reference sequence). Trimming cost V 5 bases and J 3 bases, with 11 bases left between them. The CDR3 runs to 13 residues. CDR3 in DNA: TGTGCCAGTAGTGGGCGGGGACGCTACGAGCAGTACTTC. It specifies CASSGRGRYEQYF.

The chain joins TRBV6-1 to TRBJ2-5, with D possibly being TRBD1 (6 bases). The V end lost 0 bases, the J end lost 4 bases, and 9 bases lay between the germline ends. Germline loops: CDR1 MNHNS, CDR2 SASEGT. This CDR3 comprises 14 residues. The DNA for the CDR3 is TGTGCCAGCAGTGAAGCGTTAGGGGGAGAGACCCAGTACTTC. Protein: CASSEALGGETQYF.

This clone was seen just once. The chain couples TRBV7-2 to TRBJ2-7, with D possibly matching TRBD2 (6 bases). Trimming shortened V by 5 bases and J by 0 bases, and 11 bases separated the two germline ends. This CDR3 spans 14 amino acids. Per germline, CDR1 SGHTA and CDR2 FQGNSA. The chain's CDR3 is CASSPRLDSYEQYF. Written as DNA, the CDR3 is TGTGCCAGCAGCCCCCGACTAGACTCCTACGAGCAGTACTTC.

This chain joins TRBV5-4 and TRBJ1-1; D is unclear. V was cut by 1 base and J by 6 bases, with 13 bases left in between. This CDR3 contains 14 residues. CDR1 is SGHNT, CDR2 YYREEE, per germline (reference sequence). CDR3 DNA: TGTGCCAGCAGCTTGTCCGCAGACATTGCTGAAGCTTTCTTT. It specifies CASSLSADIAEAFF.

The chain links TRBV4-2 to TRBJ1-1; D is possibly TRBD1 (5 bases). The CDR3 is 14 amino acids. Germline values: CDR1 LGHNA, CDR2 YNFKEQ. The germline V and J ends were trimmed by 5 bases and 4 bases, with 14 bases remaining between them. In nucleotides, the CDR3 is TGTGCCAGCAGCGTCAATCCAGGGACCACTGAAGCTTTCTTT. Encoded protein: CASSVNPGTTEAFF.

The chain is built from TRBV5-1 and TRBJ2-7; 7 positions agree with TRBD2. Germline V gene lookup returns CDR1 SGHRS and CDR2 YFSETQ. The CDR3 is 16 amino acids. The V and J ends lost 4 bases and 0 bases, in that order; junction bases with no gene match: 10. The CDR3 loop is CASSNTERGPSYEQYF. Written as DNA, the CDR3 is TGCGCCAGCAGCAACACTGAGCGGGGTCCCTCCTACGAGCAGTACTTC.

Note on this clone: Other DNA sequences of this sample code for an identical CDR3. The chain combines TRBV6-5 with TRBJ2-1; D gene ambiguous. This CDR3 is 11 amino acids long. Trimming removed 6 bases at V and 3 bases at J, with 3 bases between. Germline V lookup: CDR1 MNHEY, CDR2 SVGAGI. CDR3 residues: CASRLYNEQFF. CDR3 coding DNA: TGTGCCAGCAGGCTCTACAATGAGCAGTTCTTC.

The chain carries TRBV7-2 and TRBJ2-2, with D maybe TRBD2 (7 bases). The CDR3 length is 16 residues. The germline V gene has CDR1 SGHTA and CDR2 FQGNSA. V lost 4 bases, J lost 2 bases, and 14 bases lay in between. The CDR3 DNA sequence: TGTGCCAGCAGCTCCCATGGGGGGGCTAACACCGGGGAGCTGTTTTTT. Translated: CASSSHGGANTGELFF.

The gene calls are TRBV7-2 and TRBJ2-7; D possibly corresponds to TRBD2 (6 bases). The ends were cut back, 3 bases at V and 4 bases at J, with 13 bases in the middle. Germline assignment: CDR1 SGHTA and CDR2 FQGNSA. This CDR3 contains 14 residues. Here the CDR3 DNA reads TGTGCCAGCAGCTTCATTTGGGGGGAATACGAGCAGTACTTC. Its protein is CASSFIWGEYEQYF.

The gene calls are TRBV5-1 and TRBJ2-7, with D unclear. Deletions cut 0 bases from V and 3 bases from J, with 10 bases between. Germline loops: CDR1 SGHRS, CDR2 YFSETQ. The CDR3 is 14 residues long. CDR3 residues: CASSLGLIHYEQYF. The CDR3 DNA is TGCGCCAGCAGCTTGGGACTTATTCACTACGAGCAGTACTTC.

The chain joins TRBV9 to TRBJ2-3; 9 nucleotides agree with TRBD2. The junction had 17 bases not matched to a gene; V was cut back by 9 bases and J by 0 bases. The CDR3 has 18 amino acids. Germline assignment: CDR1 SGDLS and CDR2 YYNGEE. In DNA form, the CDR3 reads TGTGCCACCTCCCCGGGGAGCGGGAGGAGTTCTAGCACAGATACGCAGTATTTT. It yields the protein CATSPGSGRSSSTDTQYF. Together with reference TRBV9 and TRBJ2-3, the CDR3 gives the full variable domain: DSGVTQTPKHLITATGQRVTLRCSPRSGDLSVYWYQQSLDQGLQFLIQYYNGEERAKGNILERFSAQQFPDLHSELNLSSLELGDSALYFCATSPGSGRSSSTDTQYFGPGTRLTVL.

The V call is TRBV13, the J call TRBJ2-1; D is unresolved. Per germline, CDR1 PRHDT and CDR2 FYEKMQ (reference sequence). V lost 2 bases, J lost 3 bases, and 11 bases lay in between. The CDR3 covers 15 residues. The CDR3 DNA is TGTGCCAGCAGCTTAATTCCCAGAGACTACAATGAGCAGTTCTTC. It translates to CASSLIPRDYNEQFF.

The CDR3 coding sequence is TGCAGTGCTAGGAAGGCAGATACGCAGTATTTT. It yields the protein CSARKADTQYF. The V call is TRBV20-1, the J call TRBJ2-3; D unresolved. Per germline, CDR1 DFQATT and CDR2 SNEGSKA (reference sequence). The CDR3 consists of 11 residues. Trimming removed 3 bases at V and 4 bases at J, with 5 bases between.

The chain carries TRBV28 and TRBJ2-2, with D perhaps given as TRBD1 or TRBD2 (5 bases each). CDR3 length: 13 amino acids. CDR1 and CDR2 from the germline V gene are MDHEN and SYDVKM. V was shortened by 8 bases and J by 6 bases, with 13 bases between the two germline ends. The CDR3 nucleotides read TGTGCCAGCTCTACCGGGGCGGCCGGGGAGCTGTTTTTT. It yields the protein CASSTGAAGELFF.

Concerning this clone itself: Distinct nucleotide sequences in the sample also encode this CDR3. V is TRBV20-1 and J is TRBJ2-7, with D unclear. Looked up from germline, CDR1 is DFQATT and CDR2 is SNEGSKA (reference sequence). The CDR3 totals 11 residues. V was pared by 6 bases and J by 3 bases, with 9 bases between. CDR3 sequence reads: CSARRNYEQYF. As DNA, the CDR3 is TGCAGTGCCCGGAGAAACTACGAGCAGTACTTC.

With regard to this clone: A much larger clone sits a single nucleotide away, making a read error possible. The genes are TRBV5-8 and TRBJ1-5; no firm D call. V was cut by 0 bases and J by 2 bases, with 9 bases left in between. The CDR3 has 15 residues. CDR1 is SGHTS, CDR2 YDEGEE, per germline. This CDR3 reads CASSLGTWGNQPQHF. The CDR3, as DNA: TGTGCCAGCAGCTTGGGGACCTGGGGCAATCAGCCCCAGCATTTT.

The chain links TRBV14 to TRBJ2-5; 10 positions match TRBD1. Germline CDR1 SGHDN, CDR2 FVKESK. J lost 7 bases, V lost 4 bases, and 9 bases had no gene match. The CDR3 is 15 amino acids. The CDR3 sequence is CASSLTGTGVATQYF. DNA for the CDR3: TGTGCCAGCAGCCTAACCGGGACAGGGGTCGCGACCCAGTACTTC.

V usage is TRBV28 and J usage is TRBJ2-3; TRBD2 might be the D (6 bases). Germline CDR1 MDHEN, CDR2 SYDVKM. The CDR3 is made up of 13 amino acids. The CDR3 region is CALGLAGTDTQYF. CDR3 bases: TGTGCGCTAGGGTTAGCGGGCACAGATACGCAGTATTTT.

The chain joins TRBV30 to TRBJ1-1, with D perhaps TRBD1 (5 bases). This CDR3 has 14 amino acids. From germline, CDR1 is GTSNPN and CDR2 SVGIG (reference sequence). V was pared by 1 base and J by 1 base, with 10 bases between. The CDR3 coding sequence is TGTGCCTGGAGTGGGGGCAGGGCGAACACTGAAGCTTTCTTT. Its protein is CAWSGGRANTEAFF.

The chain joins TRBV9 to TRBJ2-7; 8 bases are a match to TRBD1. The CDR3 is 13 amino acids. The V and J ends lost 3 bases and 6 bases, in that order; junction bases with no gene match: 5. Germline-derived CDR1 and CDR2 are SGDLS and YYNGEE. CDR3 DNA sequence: TGTGCCAGCAGCGGGGACAGGTTTGGCGAGCAGTACTTC. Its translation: CASSGDRFGEQYF.